This TCR beta chain was profiled in a study of CD8+ T cells in alopecia areata. This clone was seen a few times. Germline V gene data show CDR1 as KGHSH and CDR2 as LQKENI. This CDR3 comprises 18 residues. Trimming left V 5 bases short and J 2 bases short, with 19 bases between. cDNA serving as the sequencing template came from extracted, reverse transcribed RNA. The data were produced by immunoSEQ multiplex PCR, yet TCRdb's version contains in-frame clones alone and is incomplete. The sample includes roughly 150,000 clones, around 47% seen only once; the top ten take about 6.4%. The source is a human donor with alopecia areata. The chain recombines TRBV18 with TRBJ2-6, with D perhaps given as TRBD1 or TRBD2 (5 bases each). What was sequenced was CD4+ T cells sorted from blood. CDR3 bases: TGTGCCAGCTCAGTTCTACAGGTGATCGGGGCTGGGGCCAACGTCCTGACTTTC. Amino acid sequence: CASSVLQVIGAGANVLTF.